The source of this T cell receptor (beta chain) is a study of blood T cells in healthy people across ages. On the study more broadly: Roughly one uniquely barcoded beta molecule per two T cells was captured.

PCR was performed a second time for about 7 to 12 cycles using a sample-barcoded 5' primer and a J-beta primer mix. Using its own MiXCR run on the 5' RACE reads, TCRdb lists one record per CDR3 protein. The sample shows fewer than 2 million distinct CDR3 sequences, 30% to 40% of them seen only once. The V gene's germline CDR1 is SGHAT and CDR2 FQNNGV. This CDR3 spans 15 amino acids. V lost 5 bases and J 6 bases, leaving 20 bases between the germline ends. Regarding the study as a whole: The authors considered diversity estimates from one million T cells to be underestimates.

About this clonotype itself: Antigen unknown.

The TCR originated in a human donor in good health. This chain uses TRBV11-2 with TRBJ2-7; D not resolved. Sequencing was done on a sample of blood. The CDR3 nucleotides are TGTGCCAGCAGCGCAAGTCCCCCCAACATGGGCGAGCAGTACTTC. It codes for CASSASPPNMGEQYF.